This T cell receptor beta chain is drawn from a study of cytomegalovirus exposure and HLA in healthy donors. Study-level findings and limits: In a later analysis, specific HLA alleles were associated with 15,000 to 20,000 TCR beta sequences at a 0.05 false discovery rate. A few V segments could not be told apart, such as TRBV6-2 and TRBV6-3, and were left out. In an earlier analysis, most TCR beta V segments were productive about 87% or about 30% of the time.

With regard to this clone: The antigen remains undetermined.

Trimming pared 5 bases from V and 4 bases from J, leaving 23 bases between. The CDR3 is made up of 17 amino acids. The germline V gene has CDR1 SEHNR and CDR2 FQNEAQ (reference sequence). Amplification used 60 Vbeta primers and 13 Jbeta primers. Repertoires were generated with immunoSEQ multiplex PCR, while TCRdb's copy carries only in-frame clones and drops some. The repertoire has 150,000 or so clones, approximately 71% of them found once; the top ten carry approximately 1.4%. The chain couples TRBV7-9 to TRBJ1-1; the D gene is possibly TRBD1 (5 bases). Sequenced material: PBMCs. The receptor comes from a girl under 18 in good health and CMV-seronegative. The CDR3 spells CASSAGPGGGGTTEAFF. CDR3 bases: TGTGCCAGCAGCGCGGGCCCCGGGGGGGGAGGAACCACTGAAGCTTTCTTT.